Included here is one TCR beta chain sequence, with context. Its antigen is currently unknown. The CDR3 loop spans 18 amino acids. CDR1 is ENHRY, CDR2 SYGVKD, per germline. V lost 0 bases and J 2 bases, leaving 20 bases between the germline ends. This sample was included in a study of T cell responses to AZD1222 COVID-19 vaccine. TCRdb's copy holds only in-frame clones and misses some; the assay was immunoSEQ multiplex PCR. The sample consists of over 95,000 clones, roughly 92% of them appearing once. Findings of the study overall: Spike-specific TCR breadth and depth were elevated following two AZD1222 doses.

This TCR was recovered from an adult in good health. The chain recombines TRBV10-3 with TRBJ2-7; perhaps TRBD2 as D (6 bases). Sequenced here: peripheral blood, sampled on day 0 of AZD1222 vaccination. The CDR3 DNA is TGTGCCATCAGTGAGTCCGGGTCTGGCAGGGAGGTCCCCTACGAGCAGTACTTC. This encodes CAISESGSGREVPYEQYF.